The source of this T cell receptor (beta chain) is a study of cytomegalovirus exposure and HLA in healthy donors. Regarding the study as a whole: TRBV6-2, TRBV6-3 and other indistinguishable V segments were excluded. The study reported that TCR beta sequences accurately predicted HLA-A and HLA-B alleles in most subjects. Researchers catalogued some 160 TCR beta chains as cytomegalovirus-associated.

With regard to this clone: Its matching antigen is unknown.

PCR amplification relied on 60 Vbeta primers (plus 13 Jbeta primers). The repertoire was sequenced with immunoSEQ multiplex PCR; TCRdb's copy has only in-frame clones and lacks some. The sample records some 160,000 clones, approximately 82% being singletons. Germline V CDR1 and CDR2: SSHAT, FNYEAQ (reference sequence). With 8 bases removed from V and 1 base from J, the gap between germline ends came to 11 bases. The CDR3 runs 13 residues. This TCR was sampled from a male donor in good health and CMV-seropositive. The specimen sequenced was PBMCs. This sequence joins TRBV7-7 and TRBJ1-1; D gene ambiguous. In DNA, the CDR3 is TGTGCCAGCGCTAGGCAGCCGAACACTGAAGCTTTCTTT. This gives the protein CASARQPNTEAFF.